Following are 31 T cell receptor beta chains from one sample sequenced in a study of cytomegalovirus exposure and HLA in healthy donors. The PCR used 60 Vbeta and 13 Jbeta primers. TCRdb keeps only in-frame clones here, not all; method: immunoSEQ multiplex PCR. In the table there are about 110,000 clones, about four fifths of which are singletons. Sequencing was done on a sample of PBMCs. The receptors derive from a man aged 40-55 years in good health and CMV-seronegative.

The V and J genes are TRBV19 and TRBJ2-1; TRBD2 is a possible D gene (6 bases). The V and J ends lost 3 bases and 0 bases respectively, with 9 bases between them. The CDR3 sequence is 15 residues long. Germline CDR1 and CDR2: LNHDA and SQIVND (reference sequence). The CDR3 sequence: CASSISGNSYNEQFF. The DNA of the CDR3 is TGTGCCAGTAGTATTAGCGGTAACTCCTACAATGAGCAGTTCTTC.

CDR3 protein: CASSPTHRGETQYF. CDR3 bases: TGTGCCAGCAGCCCGACCCACAGGGGAGAGACCCAGTACTTC. The chain links TRBV4-2 to TRBJ2-5; 7 bases map to TRBD1. V lost 4 bases, J lost 4 bases, and 6 bases stayed unmatched. CDR3 length equals 14 residues. Germline V gene data show CDR1 as LGHNA and CDR2 as YNFKEQ.

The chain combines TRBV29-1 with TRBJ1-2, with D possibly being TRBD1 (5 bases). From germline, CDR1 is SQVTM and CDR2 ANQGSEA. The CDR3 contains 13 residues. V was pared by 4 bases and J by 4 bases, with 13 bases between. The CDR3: CSVARQQLYGYTF. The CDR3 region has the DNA TGCAGCGTTGCCCGACAGCAACTCTATGGCTACACCTTC.

The CDR3 spells CASSLSGSYEQYF. As DNA, the CDR3 is TGTGCCAGCAGTTTATCCGGTAGCTACGAGCAGTACTTC. The V and J genes are TRBV27 and TRBJ2-7, with no clear D. Germline V gene lookup returns CDR1 MNHEY and CDR2 SMNVEV (reference sequence). V was shortened by 0 bases and J by 3 bases, with 6 bases between the two germline ends. The CDR3 consists of 13 residues.

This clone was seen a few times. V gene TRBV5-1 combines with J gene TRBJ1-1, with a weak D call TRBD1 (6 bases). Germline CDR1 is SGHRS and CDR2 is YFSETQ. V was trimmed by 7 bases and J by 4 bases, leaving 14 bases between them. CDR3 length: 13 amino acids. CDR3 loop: CASGKTGPTEAFF. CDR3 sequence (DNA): TGCGCCAGCGGAAAAACAGGGCCCACTGAAGCTTTCTTT.

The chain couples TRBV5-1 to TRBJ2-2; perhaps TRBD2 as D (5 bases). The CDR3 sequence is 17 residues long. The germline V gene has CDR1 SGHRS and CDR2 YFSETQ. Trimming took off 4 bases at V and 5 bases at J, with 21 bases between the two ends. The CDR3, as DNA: TGCGCCAGCAGCAGGATGGAAAGGTCGGGAAGGACCGGGGAGCTGTTTTTT. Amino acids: CASSRMERSGRTGELFF.

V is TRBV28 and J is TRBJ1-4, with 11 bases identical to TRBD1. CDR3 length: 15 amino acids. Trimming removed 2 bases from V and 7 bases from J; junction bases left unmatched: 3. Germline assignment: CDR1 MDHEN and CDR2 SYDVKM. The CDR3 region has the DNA TGTGCCAGCAGTTTAGACGGGACAGGGGGTGAAAAACTGTTTTTT. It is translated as CASSLDGTGGEKLFF.

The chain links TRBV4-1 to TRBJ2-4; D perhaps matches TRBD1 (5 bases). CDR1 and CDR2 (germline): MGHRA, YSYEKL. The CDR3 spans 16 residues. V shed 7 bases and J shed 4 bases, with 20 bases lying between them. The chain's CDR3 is CASKGLGLDPKNIQYF. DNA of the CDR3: TGCGCCAGCAAGGGGTTAGGTTTGGACCCAAAAAACATTCAGTACTTC.

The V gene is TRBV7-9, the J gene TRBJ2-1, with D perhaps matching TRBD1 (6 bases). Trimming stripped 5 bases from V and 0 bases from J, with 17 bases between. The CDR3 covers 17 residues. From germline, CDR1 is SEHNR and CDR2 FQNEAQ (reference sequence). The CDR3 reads CASSPPFRTVSYNEQFF. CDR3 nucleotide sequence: TGTGCCAGCAGCCCCCCCTTCAGGACAGTCTCCTACAATGAGCAGTTCTTC.

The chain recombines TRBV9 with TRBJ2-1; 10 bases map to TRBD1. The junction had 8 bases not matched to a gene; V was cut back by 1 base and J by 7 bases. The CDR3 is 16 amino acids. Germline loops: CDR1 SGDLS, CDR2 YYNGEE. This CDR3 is CASSVHRTGGLNEQFF. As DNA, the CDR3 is TGTGCCAGCAGCGTACACCGGACAGGGGGTTTGAATGAGCAGTTCTTC.

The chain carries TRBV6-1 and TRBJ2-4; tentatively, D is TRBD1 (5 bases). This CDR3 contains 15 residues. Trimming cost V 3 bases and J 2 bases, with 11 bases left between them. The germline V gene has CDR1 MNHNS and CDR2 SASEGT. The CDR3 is CASSESSGTKNIQYF. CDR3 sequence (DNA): TGTGCCAGCAGTGAGTCATCAGGGACCAAAAACATTCAGTACTTC.

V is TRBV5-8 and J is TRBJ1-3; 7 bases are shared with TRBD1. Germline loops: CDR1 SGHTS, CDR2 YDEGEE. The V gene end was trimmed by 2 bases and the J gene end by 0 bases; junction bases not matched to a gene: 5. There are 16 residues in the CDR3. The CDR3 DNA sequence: TGTGCCAGCAGCTTCGGGACAGTGAGCTCTGGAAACACCATATATTTT. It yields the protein CASSFGTVSSGNTIYF. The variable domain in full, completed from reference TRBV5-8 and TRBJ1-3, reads EAGVTQSPTHLIKTRGQQATLRCSPISGHTSVYWYQQALGLGLQFLLWYDEGEERNRGNFPPRFSGRQFPNYSSELNVNALELEDSALYLCASSFGTVSSGNTIYFGEGSWLTVV.

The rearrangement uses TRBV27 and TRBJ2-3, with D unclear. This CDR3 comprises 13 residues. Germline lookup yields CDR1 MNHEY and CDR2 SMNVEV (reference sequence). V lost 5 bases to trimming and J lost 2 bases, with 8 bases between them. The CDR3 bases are TGTGCCAGCAGTCCCCAGATCACAGATACGCAGTATTTT. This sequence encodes CASSPQITDTQYF.

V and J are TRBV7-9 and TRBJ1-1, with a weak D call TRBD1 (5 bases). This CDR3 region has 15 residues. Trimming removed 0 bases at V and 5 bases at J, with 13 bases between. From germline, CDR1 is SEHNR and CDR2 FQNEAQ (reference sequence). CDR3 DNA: TGTGCCAGCAGCTTAGCCGGGACGGACTATACTGAAGCTTTCTTT. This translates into CASSLAGTDYTEAFF.

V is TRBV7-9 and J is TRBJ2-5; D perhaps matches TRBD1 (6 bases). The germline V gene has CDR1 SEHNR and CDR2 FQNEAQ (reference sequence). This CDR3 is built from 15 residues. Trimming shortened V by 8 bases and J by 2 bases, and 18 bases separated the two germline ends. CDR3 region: CASALTRDTQETQYF. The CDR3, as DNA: TGTGCCAGCGCCCTTACCCGGGACACACAAGAGACCCAGTACTTC.

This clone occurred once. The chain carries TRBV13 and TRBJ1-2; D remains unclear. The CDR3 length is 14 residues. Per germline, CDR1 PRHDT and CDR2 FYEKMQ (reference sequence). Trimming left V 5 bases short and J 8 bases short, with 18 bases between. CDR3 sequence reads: CASSPTESGPGYTF. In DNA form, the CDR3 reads TGTGCCAGCAGCCCGACGGAAAGTGGGCCGGGCTACACCTTC.

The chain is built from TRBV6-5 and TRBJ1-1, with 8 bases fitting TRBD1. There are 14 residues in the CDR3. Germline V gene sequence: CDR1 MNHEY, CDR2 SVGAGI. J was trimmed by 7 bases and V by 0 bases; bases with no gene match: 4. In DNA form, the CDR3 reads TGTGCCAGCAGTTACTCCAGGGGGCCGGGTGAAGCTTTCTTT. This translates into CASSYSRGPGEAFF.

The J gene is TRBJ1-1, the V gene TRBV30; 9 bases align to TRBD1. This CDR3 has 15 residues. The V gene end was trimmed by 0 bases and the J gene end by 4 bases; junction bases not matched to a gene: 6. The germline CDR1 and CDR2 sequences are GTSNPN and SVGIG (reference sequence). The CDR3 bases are TGTGCCTGGAGTGTATGGACAGGGGTGAGCACTGAAGCTTTCTTT. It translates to CAWSVWTGVSTEAFF.

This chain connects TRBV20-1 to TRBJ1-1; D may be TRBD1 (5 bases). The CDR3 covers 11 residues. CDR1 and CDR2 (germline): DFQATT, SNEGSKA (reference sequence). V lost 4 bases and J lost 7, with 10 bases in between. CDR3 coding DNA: TGCAGTGCTACGCACGGGGGTGAAGCTTTCTTT. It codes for CSATHGGEAFF.

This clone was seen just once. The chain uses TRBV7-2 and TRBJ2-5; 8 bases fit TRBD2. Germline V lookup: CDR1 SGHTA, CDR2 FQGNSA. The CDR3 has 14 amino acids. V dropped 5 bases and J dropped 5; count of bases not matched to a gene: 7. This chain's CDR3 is CASSETGGHETQYF. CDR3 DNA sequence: TGTGCCAGCAGCGAAACGGGGGGGCACGAGACCCAGTACTTC.

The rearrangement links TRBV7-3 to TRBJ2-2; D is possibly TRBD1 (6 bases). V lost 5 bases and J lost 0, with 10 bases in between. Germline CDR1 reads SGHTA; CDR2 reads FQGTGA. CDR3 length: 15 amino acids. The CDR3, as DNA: TGTGCCAGCAGCCGTACAGGGACGAACACCGGGGAGCTGTTTTTT. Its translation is CASSRTGTNTGELFF.

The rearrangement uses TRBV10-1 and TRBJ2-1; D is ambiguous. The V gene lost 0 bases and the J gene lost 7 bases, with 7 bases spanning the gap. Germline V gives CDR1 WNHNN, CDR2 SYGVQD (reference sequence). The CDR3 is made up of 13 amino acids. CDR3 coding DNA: TGCGCCAGCAGTGAGTCGGAGTGGAATGAGCAGTTCTTC. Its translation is CASSESEWNEQFF.

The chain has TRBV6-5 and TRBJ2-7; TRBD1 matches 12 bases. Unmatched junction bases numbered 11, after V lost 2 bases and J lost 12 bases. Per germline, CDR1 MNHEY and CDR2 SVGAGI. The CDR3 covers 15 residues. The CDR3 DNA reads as TGTGCCAGCAGTTACGAACCGGGACAGGGGGCCCTTCGGTACTTC. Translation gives CASSYEPGQGALRYF.

CDR3 region: CASSYSGGRNQPQHF. The CDR3 DNA reads as TGTGCCAGCAGTTACTCGGGTGGGCGCAATCAGCCCCAGCATTTT. The chain employs TRBV6-5 and TRBJ1-5; unclear D gene. CDR1 is MNHEY, CDR2 SVGAGI, per germline. Trimming removed 0 bases at V and 2 bases at J, with 8 bases between. This CDR3 has 15 amino acids.

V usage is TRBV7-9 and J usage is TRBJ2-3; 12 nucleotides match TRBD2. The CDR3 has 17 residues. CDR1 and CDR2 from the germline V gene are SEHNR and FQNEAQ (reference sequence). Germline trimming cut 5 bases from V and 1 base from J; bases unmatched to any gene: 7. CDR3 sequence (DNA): TGTGCCAGCAGCCAGGGACTAGCGGGCCGGGGCACAGATACGCAGTATTTT. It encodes CASSQGLAGRGTDTQYF.

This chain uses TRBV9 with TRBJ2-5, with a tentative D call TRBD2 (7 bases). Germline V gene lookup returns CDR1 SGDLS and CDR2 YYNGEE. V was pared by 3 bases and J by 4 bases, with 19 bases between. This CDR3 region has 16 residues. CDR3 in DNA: TGTGCCAGCAGCGCCCAACCGACGGGGGGCCGAGAGACCCAGTACTTC. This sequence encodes CASSAQPTGGRETQYF.

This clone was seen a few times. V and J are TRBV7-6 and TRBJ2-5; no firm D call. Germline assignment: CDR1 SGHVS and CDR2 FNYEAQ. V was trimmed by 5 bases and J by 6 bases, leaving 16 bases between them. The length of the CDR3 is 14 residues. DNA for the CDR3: TGTGCCAGCAGCCCCTCCGAGGTATTGAAGACCCAGTACTTC. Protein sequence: CASSPSEVLKTQYF.

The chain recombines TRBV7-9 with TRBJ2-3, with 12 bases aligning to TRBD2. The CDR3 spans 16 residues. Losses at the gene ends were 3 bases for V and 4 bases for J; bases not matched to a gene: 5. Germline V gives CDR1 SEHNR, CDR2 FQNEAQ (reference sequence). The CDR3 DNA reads TGTGCCAGCAGCTTTCTGACTAGCGGGAGTTCAGATACGCAGTATTTT. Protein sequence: CASSFLTSGSSDTQYF.

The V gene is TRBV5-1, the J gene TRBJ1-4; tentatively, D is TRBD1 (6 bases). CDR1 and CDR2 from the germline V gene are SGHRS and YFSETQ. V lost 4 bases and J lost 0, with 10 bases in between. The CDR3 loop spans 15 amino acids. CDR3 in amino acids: CASSETGSTNEKLFF. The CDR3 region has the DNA TGCGCCAGCAGCGAAACAGGGTCAACTAATGAAAAACTGTTTTTT.

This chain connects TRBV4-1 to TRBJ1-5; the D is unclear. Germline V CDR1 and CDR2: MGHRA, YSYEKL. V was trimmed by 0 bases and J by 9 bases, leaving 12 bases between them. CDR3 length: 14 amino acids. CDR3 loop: CASSQEPGLGPQHF. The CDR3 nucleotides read TGCGCCAGCAGCCAAGAACCGGGGTTAGGGCCCCAGCATTTT.

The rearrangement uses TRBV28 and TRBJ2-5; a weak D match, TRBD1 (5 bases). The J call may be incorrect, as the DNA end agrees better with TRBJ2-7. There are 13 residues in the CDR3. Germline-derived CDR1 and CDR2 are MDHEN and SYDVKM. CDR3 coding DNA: TGTGCCAGCAGTTTGGCAGGGATCTACGAGCAGTACTTC. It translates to CASSLAGIYEQYF.